This T cell receptor (beta chain) was captured by sequencing in a study of shared clonotypes between healthy human individuals. The CDR3 contains 14 residues. The V end was cut by 8 bases, the J end by 4 bases, with 18 bases between. The germline V gene has CDR1 MNHEY and CDR2 SMNVEV (reference sequence). A remark on this clone: Antigen: not known.

Donors were Caucasian adults residing in Nashville, Tennessee, USA. General observations from the study: The four-donor shared clonotypes exceeded non-shared clonotypes in generation probability, with non-shared ones scoring lower. Memory subsets generally showed lower estimated richness than naive subsets.

Some clones are missing from TCRdb's copy, which holds only in-frame ones; the method was immunoSEQ multiplex PCR. The sample lists approximately 110,000 clones; about 67% were seen once. Sequencing input: memory CD8+ T cells sorted from blood. The subset was: CD45RO+ cells pooled with CCR7-negative TemRA cells. The chain couples TRBV27 to TRBJ2-7, with D possibly matching TRBD1 (6 bases). The TCR comes from a woman under 40 in good health. CDR3 bases: TGTGCCAGCCGTTATGGGACAACCACTTACGAGCAGTACTTC. Encoded protein: CASRYGTTTYEQYF.